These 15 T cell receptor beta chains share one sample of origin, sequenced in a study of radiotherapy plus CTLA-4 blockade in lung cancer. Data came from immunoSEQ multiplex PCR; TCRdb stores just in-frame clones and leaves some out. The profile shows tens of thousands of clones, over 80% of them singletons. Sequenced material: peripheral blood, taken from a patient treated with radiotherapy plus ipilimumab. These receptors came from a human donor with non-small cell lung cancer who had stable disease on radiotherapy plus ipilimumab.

The CDR3 sequence is CAWSSGGRGTDTQYF. In DNA, the CDR3 is TGTGCCTGGAGCTCGGGCGGGAGGGGCACAGATACGCAGTATTTT. The chain couples TRBV30 to TRBJ2-3; the match to TRBD2 covers 9 bases. Germline trimming cut 3 bases from V and 1 base from J; bases unmatched to any gene: 5. The CDR3 runs 15 residues. CDR1 GTSNPN and CDR2 SVGIG come from the germline V gene (reference sequence).

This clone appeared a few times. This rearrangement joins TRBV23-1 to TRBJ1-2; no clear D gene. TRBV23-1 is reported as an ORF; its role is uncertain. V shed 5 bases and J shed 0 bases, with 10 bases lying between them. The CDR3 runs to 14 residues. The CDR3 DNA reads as TGCGCCAGCAGTTACTGGATTACTAACTATGGCTACACCTTC. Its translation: CASSYWITNYGYTF.

CDR3 in amino acids: CASSLSGSWTDTQYF. CDR3 coding DNA: TGTGCCAGCAGTCTTAGCGGGAGTTGGACAGATACGCAGTATTTT. The chain has TRBV27 and TRBJ2-3, with TRBD2 matching over 9 bases. The V gene end was trimmed by 5 bases and the J gene end by 3 bases; junction bases not matched to a gene: 6. Germline CDR1 and CDR2: MNHEY and SMNVEV (reference sequence). This CDR3 region has 15 residues.

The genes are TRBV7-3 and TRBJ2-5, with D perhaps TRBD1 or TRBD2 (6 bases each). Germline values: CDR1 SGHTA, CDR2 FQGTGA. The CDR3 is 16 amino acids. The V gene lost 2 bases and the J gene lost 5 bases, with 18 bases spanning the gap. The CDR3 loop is CASSLQGRGVLETQYF. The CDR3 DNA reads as TGTGCCAGCAGCTTACAGGGGCGGGGTGTTTTGGAGACCCAGTACTTC. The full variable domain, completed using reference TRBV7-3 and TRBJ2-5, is GAGVSQTPSNKVTEKGKYVELRCDPISGHTALYWYRQSLGQGPEFLIYFQGTGAADDSGLPNDRFFAVRPEGSVSTLKIQRTERGDSAVYLCASSLQGRGVLETQYFGPGTRLLVL.

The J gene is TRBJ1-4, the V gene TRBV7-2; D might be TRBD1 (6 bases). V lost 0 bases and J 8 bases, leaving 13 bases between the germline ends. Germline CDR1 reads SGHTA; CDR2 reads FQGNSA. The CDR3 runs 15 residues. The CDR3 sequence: CASSLAGAIREKLFF. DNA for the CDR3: TGTGCCAGCAGCTTAGCGGGGGCCATTCGGGAAAAACTGTTTTTT.

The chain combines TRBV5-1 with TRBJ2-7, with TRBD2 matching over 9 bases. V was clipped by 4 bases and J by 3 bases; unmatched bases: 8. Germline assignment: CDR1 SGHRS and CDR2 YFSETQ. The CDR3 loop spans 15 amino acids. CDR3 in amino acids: CASSGAGLASYEQYF. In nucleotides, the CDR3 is TGCGCCAGCAGCGGCGCGGGACTAGCCAGCTACGAGCAGTACTTC.

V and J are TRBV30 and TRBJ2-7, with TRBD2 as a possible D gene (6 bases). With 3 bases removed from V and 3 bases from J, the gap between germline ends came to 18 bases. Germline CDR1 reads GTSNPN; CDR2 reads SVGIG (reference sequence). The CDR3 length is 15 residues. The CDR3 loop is CAWRGNGGRGYEQYF. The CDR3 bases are TGTGCCTGGAGGGGAAATGGGGGGAGAGGCTACGAGCAGTACTTC.

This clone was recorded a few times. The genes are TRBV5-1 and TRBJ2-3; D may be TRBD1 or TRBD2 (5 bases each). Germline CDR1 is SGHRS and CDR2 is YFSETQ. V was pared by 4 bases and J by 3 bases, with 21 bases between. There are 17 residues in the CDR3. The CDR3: CASSRDGPTGGTDTQYF. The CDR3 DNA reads TGCGCCAGCAGCAGGGACGGACCAACCGGAGGTACAGATACGCAGTATTTT. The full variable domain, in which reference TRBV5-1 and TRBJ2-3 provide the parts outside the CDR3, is KAGVTQTPRYLIKTRGQQVTLSCSPISGHRSVSWYQQTPGQGLQFLFEYFSETQRNKGNFPGRFSGRQFSNSRSEMNVSTLELGDSALYLCASSRDGPTGGTDTQYFGPGTRLTVL.

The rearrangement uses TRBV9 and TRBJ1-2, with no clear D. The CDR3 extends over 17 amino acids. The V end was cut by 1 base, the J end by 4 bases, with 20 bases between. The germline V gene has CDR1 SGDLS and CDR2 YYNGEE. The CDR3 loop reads CASSVPADPGGFYGYTF. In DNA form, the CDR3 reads TGTGCCAGCAGCGTACCCGCCGATCCGGGCGGATTCTATGGCTACACCTTC.

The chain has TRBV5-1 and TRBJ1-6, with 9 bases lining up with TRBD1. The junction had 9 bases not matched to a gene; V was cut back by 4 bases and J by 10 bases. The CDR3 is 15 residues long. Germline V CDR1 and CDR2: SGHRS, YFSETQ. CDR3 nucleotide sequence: TGCGCCAGCAGCATGGAACCGGGACAGGGATCACCCCTCCACTTT. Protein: CASSMEPGQGSPLHF.

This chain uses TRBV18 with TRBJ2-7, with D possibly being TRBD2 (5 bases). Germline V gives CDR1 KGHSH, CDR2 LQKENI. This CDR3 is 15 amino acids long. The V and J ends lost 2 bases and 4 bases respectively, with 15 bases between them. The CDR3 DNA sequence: TGTGCCAGCTCACCAGTCGCGGACTTCGCGTACGAGCAGTACTTC. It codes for CASSPVADFAYEQYF.

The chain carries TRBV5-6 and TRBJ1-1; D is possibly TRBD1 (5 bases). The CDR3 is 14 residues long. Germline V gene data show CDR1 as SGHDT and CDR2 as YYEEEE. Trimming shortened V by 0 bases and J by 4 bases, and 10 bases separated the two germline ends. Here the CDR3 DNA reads TGTGCCAGCAGCTTGGGGGGGGTTGGCACTGAAGCTTTCTTT. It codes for CASSLGGVGTEAFF. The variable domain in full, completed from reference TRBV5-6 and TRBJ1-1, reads DAGVTQSPTHLIKTRGQQVTLRCSPKSGHDTVSWYQQALGQGPQFIFQYYEEEERQRGNFPDRFSGHQFPNYSSELNVNALLLGDSALYLCASSLGGVGTEAFFGQGTRLTVV.

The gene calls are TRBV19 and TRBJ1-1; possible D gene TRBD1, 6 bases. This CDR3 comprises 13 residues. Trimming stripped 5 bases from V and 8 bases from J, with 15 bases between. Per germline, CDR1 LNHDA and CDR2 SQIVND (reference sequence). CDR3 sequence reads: CASSLPGAREAFF. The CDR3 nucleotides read TGTGCCAGTAGTTTACCGGGGGCAAGGGAAGCTTTCTTT.

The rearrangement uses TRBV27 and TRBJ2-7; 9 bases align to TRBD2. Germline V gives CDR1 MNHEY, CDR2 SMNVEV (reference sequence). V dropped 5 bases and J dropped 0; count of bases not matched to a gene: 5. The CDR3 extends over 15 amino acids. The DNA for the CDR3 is TGTGCCAGCAGTCAGCGGACTAGCGACTCCTACGAGCAGTACTTC. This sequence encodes CASSQRTSDSYEQYF.

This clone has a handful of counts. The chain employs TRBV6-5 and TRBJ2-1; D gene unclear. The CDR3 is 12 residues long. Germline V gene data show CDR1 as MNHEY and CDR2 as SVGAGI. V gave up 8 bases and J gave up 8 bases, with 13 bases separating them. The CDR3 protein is CASQTGLYEQFF. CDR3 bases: TGTGCCAGCCAGACGGGTTTGTATGAGCAGTTCTTC.